The next 11 T cell receptor beta chains were all read from a single sample in a study of blood T cell repertoires in COVID-19. TCRdb keeps only in-frame clones here, not all; method: immunoSEQ multiplex PCR. This sample has 250,000 to 350,000 clones, with more than 75% found just once. The material sequenced was peripheral blood. All receptors come from a woman aged 45-65 years who had recovered from COVID-19.

The chain carries TRBV7-8 and TRBJ1-1; D may be TRBD1 (5 bases). With 2 bases removed from V and 2 bases from J, the gap between germline ends came to 12 bases. Germline assignment: CDR1 SGHVS and CDR2 FQNEAQ. The CDR3 has 15 amino acids. The CDR3 sequence is CASSLYQGSNTEAFF. The CDR3 bases are TGTGCCAGCAGCTTATACCAGGGTAGTAACACTGAAGCTTTCTTT.

V and J are TRBV6-2 or TRBV6-3 and TRBJ2-5; tentatively, D is TRBD1 (6 bases). V was clipped by 0 bases and J by 4 bases, with 9 bases between them. Looked up from germline, CDR1 is MNHEY and CDR2 is SVGEGT. The CDR3 has 14 residues. CDR3 nucleotide sequence: TGTGCCAGCAGTTACTCGAGGGGGTTAGAGACCCAGTACTTC. It is translated as CASSYSRGLETQYF.

Notes on this clone: At the DNA level, this CDR3 is encoded by other sequences in the same sample as well. This sequence joins TRBV7-8 and TRBJ2-7; tentative D call: TRBD1 (6 bases). Trimming cost V 5 bases and J 2 bases, with 10 bases left between them. The CDR3 is 13 amino acids. Germline V gives CDR1 SGHVS, CDR2 FQNEAQ. CDR3 residues: CASSRRTAYEQYF. DNA of the CDR3: TGTGCCAGCAGCAGACGGACAGCCTACGAGCAGTACTTC. The variable domain in full, with the rest retrieved from reference TRBV7-8 and TRBJ2-7, is GAGVSQSPRYKVAKRGQDVALRCDPISGHVSLFWYQQALGQGPEFLTYFQNEAQLDKSGLPSDRFFAERPEGSVSTLKIQRTQQEDSAVYLCASSRRTAYEQYFGPGTRLTVT.

The chain uses TRBV5-6 and TRBJ2-1; 8 nucleotides agree with TRBD1. Unmatched junction bases numbered 9, after V lost 1 base and J lost 9 bases. CDR3 length: 15 amino acids. Germline assignment: CDR1 SGHDT and CDR2 YYEEEE. For the CDR3, the DNA is TGTGCCAGCAGCTTGAGACAGGGGATGAGTGGTGAGCAGTTCTTC. The encoded protein is CASSLRQGMSGEQFF. Supplemented by reference TRBV5-6 and TRBJ2-1, the full variable domain reads DAGVTQSPTHLIKTRGQQVTLRCSPKSGHDTVSWYQQALGQGPQFIFQYYEEEERQRGNFPDRFSGHQFPNYSSELNVNALLLGDSALYLCASSLRQGMSGEQFFGPGTRLTVL.

The CDR3 sequence: CASSPGVGGFNEQYF. In DNA form, the CDR3 reads TGTGCCAGCAGCCCTGGGGTAGGGGGCTTCAACGAGCAGTACTTC. The rearrangement links TRBV14 to TRBJ2-7, with 7 bases that match TRBD1. The trim removed 4 bases at V and 5 bases at J, leaving 11 bases unmatched. Per germline, CDR1 SGHDN and CDR2 FVKESK. This CDR3 is 15 amino acids long.

This clone was picked up one time. The gene calls are TRBV18 and TRBJ1-3; D is ambiguous. V dropped 5 bases and J dropped 5 bases, with 13 bases sitting between them. Germline V gene sequence: CDR1 KGHSH, CDR2 LQKENI. This CDR3 is 14 amino acids long. This CDR3 reads CASSNMAHRNTIYF. The CDR3 nucleotides are TGTGCCAGCTCAAACATGGCACACAGAAACACCATATATTTT.

This clone has just a few counts. The chain uses TRBV9 and TRBJ2-3, with 8 positions matching TRBD2. Per germline, CDR1 SGDLS and CDR2 YYNGEE. After removal of 3 bases from V and 0 bases from J, the junction contained 6 bases not matched to a gene. The CDR3 loop spans 16 amino acids. The CDR3 is CASSAGTSTSTDTQYF. The CDR3 nucleotides are TGTGCCAGCAGCGCCGGGACTAGTACTAGCACAGATACGCAGTATTTT.

This clone has ten or more counts. The rearrangement links TRBV7-7 to TRBJ1-6; D gene uncertain. Germline values: CDR1 SSHAT, CDR2 FNYEAQ (reference sequence). Trimming stripped 5 bases from V and 2 bases from J, with 16 bases between. The length of the CDR3 is 17 residues. CDR3 bases: TGTGCCAGCAGCCGTCGGCGGGAGATCCCCTATAATTCACCCCTCCACTTT. It specifies CASSRRREIPYNSPLHF.

V and J are TRBV10-3 and TRBJ2-7; D is ambiguous. The V gene's germline CDR1 is ENHRY and CDR2 SYGVKD. Trimming left V 4 bases short and J 6 bases short, with 10 bases between. The length of the CDR3 is 12 residues. The CDR3: CAISAGSGEQYF. CDR3 nucleotides: TGTGCCATCAGTGCCGGGTCGGGCGAGCAGTACTTC.

The chain recombines TRBV2 with TRBJ1-5, with 8 bases identical to TRBD1. With V trimmed by 4 bases and J by 9 bases, 11 bases remained unmatched. Germline CDR1 is SNHLY and CDR2 is FYNNEI. The CDR3 has 15 amino acids. CDR3 in DNA: TGTGCCAGCAGTGCCCAGGGGGCCGCGGGAATGCCCCAGCATTTT. Its translation is CASSAQGAAGMPQHF.

In DNA form, the CDR3 reads TGTGCCAGCAGTGCCGGACTAGGGTCCTACGAGCAGTACTTC. Amino acids: CASSAGLGSYEQYF. The chain uses TRBV2 and TRBJ2-7, with 7 bases lining up with TRBD2. CDR3 size: 14 residues. Unmatched junction bases numbered 4, after V lost 4 bases and J lost 1 base. Germline CDR1 is SNHLY and CDR2 is FYNNEI.